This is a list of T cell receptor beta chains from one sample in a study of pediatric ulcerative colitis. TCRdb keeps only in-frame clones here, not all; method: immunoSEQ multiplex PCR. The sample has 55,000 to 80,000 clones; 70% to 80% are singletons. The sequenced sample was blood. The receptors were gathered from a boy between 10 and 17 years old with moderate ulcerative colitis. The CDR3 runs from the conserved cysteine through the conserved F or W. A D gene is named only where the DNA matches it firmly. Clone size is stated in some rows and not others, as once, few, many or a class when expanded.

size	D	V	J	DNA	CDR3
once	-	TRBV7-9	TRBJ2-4	TGTGCCAGCAGCTTAGGGGACTCAATCCTGATGGACATTCAGTACTTC	CASSLGDSILMDIQYF
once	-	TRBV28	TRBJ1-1	TGTGCCAGCAGGCATCGCCGGGGAGGGGCCGGCACTGAAGCTTTCTTT	CASRHRRGGAGTEAFF
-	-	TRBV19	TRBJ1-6	TGTGCCAGTAATGATCCAGGCGGAAATTCACCCCTCCACTTT	CASNDPGGNSPLHF
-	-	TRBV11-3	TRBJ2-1	TGTGCCAGCAGCCCTGAGGGGAATGAGCAGTTCTTC	CASSPEGNEQFF
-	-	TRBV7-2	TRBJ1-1	TGTGCCAGCAGCTACAGTCGGCCTGAAGCTTTCTTT	CASSYSRPEAFF
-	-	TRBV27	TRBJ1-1	TGTGCCAGCATTGCCAGGCCGAACACTGAAGCTTTCTTT	CASIARPNTEAFF
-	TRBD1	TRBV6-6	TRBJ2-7	TGTGCCAGCAGTTACTCGGGGACAGGGTTCTCCTACGAGCAGTACTTC	CASSYSGTGFSYEQYF
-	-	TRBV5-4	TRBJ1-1	TGTGCCAGCAGCTTAAAAAGGACGAACACTGAAGCTTTCTTT	CASSLKRTNTEAFF
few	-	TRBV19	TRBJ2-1	TGTGCCAGTAGTGAGTACAGGGCTGAGCAGTTCTTC	CASSEYRAEQFF
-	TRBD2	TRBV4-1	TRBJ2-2	TGCGCCAGCAGCCAAGAGAACCTAGCGGGGTACACCGGGGAGCTGTTTTTT	CASSQENLAGYTGELFF
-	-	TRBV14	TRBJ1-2	TGTGCCAGCAGCCAAGGGACAGCTAGTCTCTATGGCTACACCTTC	CASSQGTASLYGYTF
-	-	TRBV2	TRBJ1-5	TGTGCCAGCAGTGAAAGGAAGGCTCAGCCCCAGCATTTT	CASSERKAQPQHF
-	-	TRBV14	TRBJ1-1	TGTGCCAGCAGAAAAAGCGGGGCTTGGAACACTGAAGCTTTCTTT	CASRKSGAWNTEAFF
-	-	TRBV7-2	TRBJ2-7	TGTGCCAGCAGCTTAGGAGGTATTGTGCAGTACTTC	CASSLGGIVQYF
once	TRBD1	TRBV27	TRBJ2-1	TGTGCCAGCAGACCCGGCGCGGGACAGGGTACCTCCTACAATGAGCAGTTCTTC	CASRPGAGQGTSYNEQFF
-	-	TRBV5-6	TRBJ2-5	TGTGCCAGCAGCTTGGGGATTTGGGAGACCCAGTACTTC	CASSLGIWETQYF
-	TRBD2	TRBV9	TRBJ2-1	TGTGCCAGCAGCGCCCCGGGACTAGCGACGCCTGAGCAGTTCTTC	CASSAPGLATPEQFF
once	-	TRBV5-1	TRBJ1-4	TGCGCCAGCAGCTTGGGGGGTGTTAATGAAAAACTGTTTTTT	CASSLGGVNEKLFF
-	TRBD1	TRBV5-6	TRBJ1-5	TGTGCCAGCAGCGCCGACAGGGATCAGCCCCAGCATTTT	CASSADRDQPQHF
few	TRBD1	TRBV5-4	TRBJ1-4	TGTGCCAGCAGCCGACAGGGGGCGGGGGAAAAACTGTTTTTT	CASSRQGAGEKLFF
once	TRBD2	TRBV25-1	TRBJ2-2	TGTGCCAGCACCCGGACTAGCGGGAAGAACACCGGGGAGCTGTTTTTT	CASTRTSGKNTGELFF
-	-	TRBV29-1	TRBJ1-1	TGCAGCGTTGTTGGGGGCACTGAAGCTTTCTTT	CSVVGGTEAFF
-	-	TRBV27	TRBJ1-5	TGTGCCAGCAGTCTCGGCCCAGGGTCCAATCAGCCCCAGCATTTT	CASSLGPGSNQPQHF
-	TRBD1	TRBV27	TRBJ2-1	TGTGCCACCGCAAATGGACAGGTCTATGAGCAGTTCTTC	CATANGQVYEQFF
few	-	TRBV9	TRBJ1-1	TGTGCCAGCAGCGCCGGTCTGAACACTGAAGCTTTCTTT	CASSAGLNTEAFF
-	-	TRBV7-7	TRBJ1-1	TGTGCCAGCAGCTCGCAGGAGAACACTGAAGCTTTCTTT	CASSSQENTEAFF
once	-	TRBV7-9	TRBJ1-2	TGTGCCAGCAGCTTAGTCATAGGGGGCTACACCTTC	CASSLVIGGYTF
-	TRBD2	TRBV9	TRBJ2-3	TGTGCCAGCAGCGTACTAGCGGATAGCACAGATACGCAGTATTTT	CASSVLADSTDTQYF
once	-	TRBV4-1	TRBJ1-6	TGCGCCGGAGGGCCACAGGGTATCACAGATTCACCCCTCCACTTT	CAGGPQGITDSPLHF
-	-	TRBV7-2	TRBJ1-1	TGTGCCAGCAGCCAAACAGGTCGCTTTGAAGCTTTCTTT	CASSQTGRFEAFF
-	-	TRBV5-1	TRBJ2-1	TGCGCCAGCAGCTCGGGACTGAGATACAATGAGCAGTTCTTC	CASSSGLRYNEQFF
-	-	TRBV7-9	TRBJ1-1	TGTGCCAGCAGCTTAACGTTGTCGACGGCTTTCTTT	CASSLTLSTAFF
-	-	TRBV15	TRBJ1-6	TGTGCCACCAAGGCGGCAGCCAGCTCCTATAATTCACCCCTCCACTTT	CATKAAASSYNSPLHF
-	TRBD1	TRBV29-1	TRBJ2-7	TGCAGCGTTGGGTCAGGGGGCCGCAGGGTCTTC	CSVGSGGRRVF
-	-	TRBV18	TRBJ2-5	TGTGCCAGCTCACGGGAGCACGTCCAAGAGACCCAGTACTTC	CASSREHVQETQYF
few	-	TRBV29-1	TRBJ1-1	TGCAGCGTTAAATGGGCCCAAGGGACTGAAGCTTTCTTT	CSVKWAQGTEAFF